A single sample gave rise to the 23 T cell receptor beta chains below, sequenced in a study of CD8+CD57+ T cells in acquired aplastic anemia. Whoever was chosen for sequencing had shown CD8+CD57+ cell expansion by flow cytometry. Template material for TCR beta VDJ and CDR3 profiling consisted of genomic DNA. Each CDR3 protein is one row after TCRdb ran MiXCR on the reads. The sample lists under 200,000 distinct CDR3 sequences, roughly half occurring once. Sequences were obtained from sorted CD4+, CD8+, or CD8+CD57+ T cells (not recorded which) from PBMCs. These receptors all come from a human donor with aplastic anemia.

The V gene is TRBV7-9, the J gene TRBJ1-1; weak D call: TRBD1 (6 bases). The CDR3 totals 15 residues. CDR1 is SEHNR, CDR2 FQNEAQ, per germline (reference sequence). V lost 0 bases to trimming and J lost 5 bases, with 13 bases between them. CDR3 protein: CASSLAKGVRTEAFF. The CDR3 DNA reads TGTGCCAGCAGCTTAGCGAAGGGGGTAAGGACTGAAGCTTTCTTT.

Many counts were recorded for this clonotype. The chain carries TRBV5-4 and TRBJ1-6; D may be TRBD1 (6 bases). With 4 bases removed from V and 10 bases from J, the gap between germline ends came to 24 bases. The CDR3 is 17 residues long. Germline CDR1 SGHNT, CDR2 YYREEE (reference sequence). The CDR3 spells CASSLGGLQGRGSPLHF. CDR3 in DNA: TGTGCCAGCAGCCTGGGGGGGCTACAGGGCAGGGGCTCACCCCTCCACTTT.

This clonotype was counted many times. V usage is TRBV19 and J usage is TRBJ1-2, with D perhaps matching TRBD1 (5 bases). The germline gives CDR1 LNHDA, CDR2 SQIVND (reference sequence). The CDR3 covers 13 residues. Trimming took off 4 bases at V and 3 bases at J, with 9 bases between the two ends. CDR3 in amino acids: CASSNKGYYGYTF. CDR3 DNA sequence: TGTGCCAGTAGTAATAAGGGGTACTATGGCTACACCTTC.

In regard to this clonotype: This may be a read error: a much more frequent sequence differs by one nucleotide. The J gene is TRBJ2-7, the V gene TRBV6-5, with TRBD2 matching 7 bases. This CDR3 contains 15 residues. CDR1 MNHEY and CDR2 SVGAGI come from the germline V gene. DNA of the CDR3: TGTGCCATCAGTTACGGCGGGAGTATAGGGAGCGAGCAGTACGTC. Its protein is CAISYGGSIGSEQYV.

This clonotype was detected ten times or more. The chain joins TRBV5-1 to TRBJ1-2; no firm D call. This CDR3 is 14 amino acids long. CDR1 and CDR2 (germline): SGHRS, YFSETQ. V was cut by 0 bases and J by 6 bases, with 12 bases left in between. CDR3 bases: TGCGCCAGCAGCTTGGTGACGCCAGCGAATGGCTACACCTTC. Translated: CASSLVTPANGYTF.

This clonotype is categorized as medium-sized. The chain joins TRBV25-1 to TRBJ2-7; the D gene is possibly TRBD2 (6 bases). This CDR3 has 14 residues. The germline V gene encodes CDR1 MGHDK and CDR2 SYGVNS. V lost 2 bases and J lost 2, with 10 bases in between. The CDR3 is CASSEEGGAYEQYF. DNA of the CDR3: TGTGCCAGCAGTGAAGAAGGCGGGGCCTACGAGCAGTACTTC.

In its sample, this clonotype was seen a few times. The genes are TRBV7-6 and TRBJ2-3, with TRBD2 matching over 7 bases. V shed 4 bases, J shed 0 bases, and the junction held 7 bases outside the gene matches. This CDR3 spans 16 amino acids. Germline V CDR1 and CDR2: SGHVS, FNYEAQ. CDR3 sequence reads: CASSSIAGPSTDTQYF. CDR3 coding DNA: TGTGCCAGCAGCTCAATAGCGGGTCCCAGCACAGATACGCAGTATTTT. The variable domain in full, completed from reference TRBV7-6 and TRBJ2-3, reads GAGVSQSPRYKVTKRGQDVALRCDPISGHVSLYWYRQALGQGPEFLTYFNYEAQQDKSGLPNDRFSAERPEGSISTLTIQRTEQRDSAMYRCASSSIAGPSTDTQYFGPGTRLTVL.

The rearrangement joins TRBV20-1 to TRBJ2-7; 7 bases line up with TRBD2. The germline V gene has CDR1 DFQATT and CDR2 SNEGSKA (reference sequence). This CDR3 is built from 14 residues. Trimming at V came to 3 bases and at J to 0 bases, leaving 5 bases not matched to a gene. The CDR3: CSARRGISSYEQYF. In nucleotides, the CDR3 is TGCAGTGCTAGGCGGGGGATTTCCTCCTACGAGCAGTACTTC.

The V gene is TRBV25-1, the J gene TRBJ2-3; D is possibly TRBD1 or TRBD2 (5 bases each). Germline V gene sequence: CDR1 MGHDK, CDR2 SYGVNS. The CDR3 loop spans 16 amino acids. The V gene lost 6 bases and the J gene lost 0 bases, with 16 bases spanning the gap. In DNA form, the CDR3 reads TGTGCCAGCAGCTTGAACGGGGCTGTGAGCACAGATACGCAGTATTTT. Translating gives CASSLNGAVSTDTQYF.

In this sample, this clonotype turned up once. The chain joins TRBV7-2 to TRBJ2-2, with D unclear. Germline assignment: CDR1 SGHTA and CDR2 FQGNSA. This CDR3 has 15 residues. V gave up 1 base and J gave up 2 bases, with 8 bases separating them. In nucleotides, the CDR3 is TGTGCCAGCAGCTTAGTACACATCAACACCGGGGAGCTGTTTTTT. It translates to CASSLVHINTGELFF.

The chain recombines TRBV6-2 or TRBV6-3 with TRBJ2-5, with 8 nucleotides matching TRBD1. Trimming at V came to 5 bases and at J to 2 bases, leaving 4 bases not matched to a gene. The germline V gene encodes CDR1 MNHEY and CDR2 SVGEGT. There are 14 residues in the CDR3. CDR3 sequence reads: CASSVQGGQETQYF. CDR3 in DNA: TGTGCCAGCAGTGTACAGGGGGGACAAGAGACCCAGTACTTC.

The chain has TRBV5-1 and TRBJ2-1; 10 bases are shared with TRBD1. V dropped 4 bases and J dropped 8; count of bases not matched to a gene: 9. Germline lookup yields CDR1 SGHRS and CDR2 YFSETQ. This CDR3 is 15 amino acids long. The CDR3 sequence is CASSPRQGAYDEQFF. CDR3 nucleotide sequence: TGCGCCAGCAGCCCTAGACAGGGGGCGTACGATGAGCAGTTCTTC.

The rearrangement links TRBV11-1 to TRBJ2-1; possibly TRBD2 for D (6 bases). Trimming removed 3 bases at V and 7 bases at J, with 13 bases between. The CDR3 runs 14 residues. CDR1 and CDR2 (germline): SGHAT, FQDESV (reference sequence). In nucleotides, the CDR3 is TGTGCCAGCAGCTTCTCCGGGGGAACGAATGAGCAGTTCTTC. Encoded protein: CASSFSGGTNEQFF.

The rearrangement links TRBV6-2 or TRBV6-3 to TRBJ2-1; D unresolved. The CDR3 loop spans 12 amino acids. Trimming left V 0 bases short and J 3 bases short, with 0 bases between. Germline V gives CDR1 MNHEY, CDR2 SVGEGT. The CDR3 coding sequence is TGTGCCAGCAGTTACTCCTACAATGAGCAGTTCTTC. This sequence encodes CASSYSYNEQFF.

The chain is built from TRBV11-2 and TRBJ1-4, with 9 nucleotides matching TRBD1. CDR3 length: 14 amino acids. Trimming at V came to 9 bases and at J to 6 bases, leaving 8 bases not matched to a gene. CDR1 is SGHAT, CDR2 FQNNGV, per germline. DNA for the CDR3: TGTGCCAGTAGCGGGGGACAGGGCTATGAAAAACTGTTTTTT. This codes for CASSGGQGYEKLFF.

Concerning this clonotype: The junction departs from the called germline gene at one end, perhaps through a read error. V is TRBV4-1 and J is TRBJ2-1; 9 nucleotides align to TRBD2. Germline CDR1 and CDR2: MGHRA and YSYEKL. The CDR3 spans 17 residues. This CDR3 reads CANSQEIDPGLAGEQFF. The CDR3 nucleotides read TGCGCCAACAGCCAAGAAATCGACCCGGGACTAGCTGGTGAGCAGTTCTTC.

The genes are TRBV7-2 and TRBJ1-1; the D is unclear. Per the germline V gene, CDR1 is SGHTA and CDR2 is FQGNSA. The CDR3 has 13 residues. The germline V and J ends were trimmed by 6 bases and 5 bases, with 13 bases remaining between them. The CDR3 sequence is CASSWTPRTEAFF. The CDR3 DNA is TGTGCCAGCAGTTGGACCCCTAGGACTGAAGCTTTCTTT.

This clonotype came up many times. The genes are TRBV6-5 and TRBJ1-4; D may be TRBD1 (5 bases). Trimming took 3 bases from V and 8 from J, leaving 13 bases between them. CDR3 size: 14 residues. Per germline, CDR1 MNHEY and CDR2 SVGAGI. In nucleotides, the CDR3 is TGTGCCAGCAGTTATGGGGCAGGTTGGGAAAAACTGTTTTTT. Its translation is CASSYGAGWEKLFF.

This clonotype was observed a handful of times. This chain connects TRBV12-3 or TRBV12-4 to TRBJ2-6, with D unclear. The CDR3 contains 16 residues. Trimming removed 2 bases at V and 0 bases at J, with 8 bases between. CDR3 sequence (DNA): TGTGCCAGCAGTTTACACGGCGGCTCTGGGGCCAACGTCCTGACTTTC. Its translation: CASSLHGGSGANVLTF.

This clonotype was observed at least ten times. The chain joins TRBV19 to TRBJ2-3, with D unresolved. The germline V and J ends were trimmed by 4 bases and 6 bases, with 8 bases remaining between them. This CDR3 region has 12 residues. Per germline, CDR1 LNHDA and CDR2 SQIVND (reference sequence). In DNA, the CDR3 is TGTGCCAGTAGTACGGGCCCGGATACGCAGTATTTT. It yields the protein CASSTGPDTQYF.

This clonotype came up a few times. The CDR3: CSVPGGNEQFF. The CDR3 DNA follows: TGCAGCGTTCCAGGGGGGAATGAGCAGTTCTTC. The V gene is TRBV29-1, the J gene TRBJ2-1, with a possible D match to TRBD1 (7 bases). The CDR3 spans 11 residues. The ends were cut back, 5 bases at V and 7 bases at J, with 9 bases in the middle. CDR1 is SQVTM and CDR2 is ANQGSEA in the germline V gene.

This clonotype has only a few counts. The gene calls are TRBV7-9 and TRBJ2-2; D assignment may be TRBD1 or TRBD2 (5 bases each). The CDR3 consists of 17 residues. Germline-derived CDR1 and CDR2 are SEHNR and FQNEAQ (reference sequence). Trimming left V 5 bases short and J 2 bases short, with 18 bases between. CDR3 amino acids: CASSPSGMGENTGELFF. The CDR3 coding sequence is TGTGCCAGCAGCCCATCCGGGATGGGGGAAAACACCGGGGAGCTGTTTTTT.

Here the CDR3 DNA reads TGTGCCAGCAGCCTAGGGGGTGCAAATGAGCAGTTCTTC. Protein sequence: CASSLGGANEQFF. The chain joins TRBV7-9 to TRBJ2-1, with D possibly matching TRBD1 (6 bases). V shed 5 bases and J shed 7 bases, with 12 bases lying between them. The CDR3 runs 13 residues. The germline V gene has CDR1 SEHNR and CDR2 FQNEAQ (reference sequence).